This TCR beta chain comes out of a study of early T cells in non-severe SARS-CoV-2 infection. Whole-study context: Bulk RNA taken from unsorted whole blood was sequenced, leaving chains unpaired.

This clonotype was detected only a few times. Its antigen is not identified. In germline, CDR1 is MDHEN, CDR2 SYDVKM. J lost 0 bases, V lost 4 bases, and 10 bases had no gene match. The CDR3 covers 17 residues. Overall study results and limits: Anti-spike CD8 responses were favored by VDJdb matching, which missed private and CD4 specificities.

Tagging with unique molecular identifiers was applied to individual cDNA molecules. One entry per CDR3 protein, called by TCRdb with MiXCR from the 5' RACE reads. The sample comprises about 50,000 distinct CDR3 sequences, about 15% of which are singletons, and over 4% rests with the top ten. The sequence was obtained from an adult who was a healthcare worker with PCR-confirmed SARS-CoV-2 infection or an uninfected control (not recorded which). The chain combines TRBV28 with TRBJ2-7; 9 nucleotides align to TRBD2. This material consisted of whole blood, taken at baseline. Written as DNA, the CDR3 is TGTGCCAGCAGTTCCCAATCGACTAGCGGCTACTCCTACGAGCAGTACTTC. This gives the protein CASSSQSTSGYSYEQYF.